This T cell receptor beta chain derives from a study of cytotoxic CD8 clonotypes in ibrutinib-treated CLL. Study-wide results and limits: Once treatment began, public clonotypes, which were uncommon, contracted or stayed stable. Relative to age-matched healthy donors, clonality at baseline was higher, and it tracked circulating CD8+ T-cell counts. Sustained-remission and progressing patients' sampling times differed.

Deep sequencing aimed at 1 in 200,000 to 1 in 1 million T cells' resolution. Some clones are missing from TCRdb's copy, which holds only in-frame ones; the method was immunoSEQ multiplex PCR. The top ten clones hold about 5.6% of a sample with around 91,000 clones, 86% of them seen once. The V gene end was trimmed by 6 bases and the J gene end by 2 bases; junction bases not matched to a gene: 9. Per the germline V gene, CDR1 is MDHEN and CDR2 is SYDVKM. There are 15 residues in the CDR3. In the case of this clone: Its antigen is as yet unknown.

This clonotype originated in a human donor with chronic lymphocytic leukemia. The sample in question was PBMCs, obtained before ibrutinib treatment. The V gene is TRBV28, the J gene TRBJ2-7, with TRBD2 identical over 8 bases. The CDR3 spells CASSQPSGLTYEQYF. Written as DNA, the CDR3 is TGTGCCAGCAGCCAACCTAGCGGGTTAACCTACGAGCAGTACTTC.